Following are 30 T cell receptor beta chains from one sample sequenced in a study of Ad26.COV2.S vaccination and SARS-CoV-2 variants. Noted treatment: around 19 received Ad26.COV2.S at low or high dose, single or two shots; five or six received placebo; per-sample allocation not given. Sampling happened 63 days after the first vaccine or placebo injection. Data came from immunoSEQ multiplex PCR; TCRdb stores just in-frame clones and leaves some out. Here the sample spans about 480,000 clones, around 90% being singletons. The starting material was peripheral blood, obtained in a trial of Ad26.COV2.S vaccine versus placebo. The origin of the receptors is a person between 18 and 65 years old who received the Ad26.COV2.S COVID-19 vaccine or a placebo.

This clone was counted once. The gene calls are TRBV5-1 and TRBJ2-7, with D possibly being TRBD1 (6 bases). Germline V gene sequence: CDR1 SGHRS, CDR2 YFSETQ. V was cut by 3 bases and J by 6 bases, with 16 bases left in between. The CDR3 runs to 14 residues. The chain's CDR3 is CASSSQGPPGEQYF. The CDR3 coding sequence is TGCGCCAGCAGCTCACAGGGACCCCCTGGCGAGCAGTACTTC.

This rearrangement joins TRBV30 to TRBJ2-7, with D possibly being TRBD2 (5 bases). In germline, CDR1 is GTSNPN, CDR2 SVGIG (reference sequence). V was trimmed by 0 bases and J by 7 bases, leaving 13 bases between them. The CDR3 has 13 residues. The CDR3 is CAWSVPGRGEQYF. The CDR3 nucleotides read TGTGCCTGGAGTGTACCCGGGCGCGGGGAGCAGTACTTC.

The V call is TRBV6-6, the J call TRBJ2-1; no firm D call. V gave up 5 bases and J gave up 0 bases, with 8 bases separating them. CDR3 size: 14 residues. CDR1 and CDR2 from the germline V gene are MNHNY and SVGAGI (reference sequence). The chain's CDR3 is CASSPTSSYNEQFF. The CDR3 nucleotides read TGTGCCAGCAGTCCCACGAGCTCCTACAATGAGCAGTTCTTC.

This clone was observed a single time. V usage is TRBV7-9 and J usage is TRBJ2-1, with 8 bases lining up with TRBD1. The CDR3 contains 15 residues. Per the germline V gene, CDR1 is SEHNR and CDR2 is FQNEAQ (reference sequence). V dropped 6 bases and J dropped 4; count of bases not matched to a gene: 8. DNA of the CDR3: TGTGCCAGCAGGCATACAGGGGGTCTATACAATGAGCAGTTCTTC. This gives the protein CASRHTGGLYNEQFF.

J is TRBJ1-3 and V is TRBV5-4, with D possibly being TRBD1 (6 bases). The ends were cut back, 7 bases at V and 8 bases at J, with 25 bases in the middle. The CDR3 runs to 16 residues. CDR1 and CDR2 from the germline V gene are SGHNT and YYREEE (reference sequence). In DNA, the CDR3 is TGTGCCAGCGCCCCGGGGGCAGGGAAGTTGGTCGACACCATATATTTT. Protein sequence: CASAPGAGKLVDTIYF.

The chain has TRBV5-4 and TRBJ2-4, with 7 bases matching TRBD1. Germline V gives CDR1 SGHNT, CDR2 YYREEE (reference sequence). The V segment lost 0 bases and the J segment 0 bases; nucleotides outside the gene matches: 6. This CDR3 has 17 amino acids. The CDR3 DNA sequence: TGTGCCAGCAGCTTGGGGTCGACAGGGATAGCCAAAAACATTCAGTACTTC. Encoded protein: CASSLGSTGIAKNIQYF. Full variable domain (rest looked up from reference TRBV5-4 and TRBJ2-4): ETGVTQSPTHLIKTRGQQVTLRCSSQSGHNTVSWYQQALGQGPQFIFQYYREEENGRGNFPPRFSGLQFPNYSSELNVNALELDDSALYLCASSLGSTGIAKNIQYFGAGTRLSVL.

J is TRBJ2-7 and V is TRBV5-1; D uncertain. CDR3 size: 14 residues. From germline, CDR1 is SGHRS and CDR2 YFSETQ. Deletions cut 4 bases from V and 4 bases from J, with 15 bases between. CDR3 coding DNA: TGCGCCAGCAGCCCGGATCCGGGTGCGTACGAGCAGTACTTC. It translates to CASSPDPGAYEQYF.

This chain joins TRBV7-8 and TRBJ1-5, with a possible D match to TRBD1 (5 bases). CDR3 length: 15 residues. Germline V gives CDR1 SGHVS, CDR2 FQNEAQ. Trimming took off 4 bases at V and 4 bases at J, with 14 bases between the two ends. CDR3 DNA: TGTGCCAGCAGCTCCGTCCAGGGTGGGAATCAGCCCCAGCATTTT. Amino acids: CASSSVQGGNQPQHF.

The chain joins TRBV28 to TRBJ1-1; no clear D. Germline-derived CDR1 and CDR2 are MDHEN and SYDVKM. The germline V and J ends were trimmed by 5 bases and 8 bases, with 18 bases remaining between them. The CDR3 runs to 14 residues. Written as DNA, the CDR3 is TGTGCCAGCAGTCCCCTTAGGGCCGTCCCAGAAGCTTTCTTT. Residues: CASSPLRAVPEAFF.

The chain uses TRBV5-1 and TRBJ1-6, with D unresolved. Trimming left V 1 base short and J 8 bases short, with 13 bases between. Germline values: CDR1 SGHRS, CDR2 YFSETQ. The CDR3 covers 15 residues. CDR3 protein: CASSLSQSSDSPLHF. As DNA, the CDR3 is TGCGCCAGCAGCTTGAGTCAGTCATCTGATTCACCCCTCCACTTT. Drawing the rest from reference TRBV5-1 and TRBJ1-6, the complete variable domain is KAGVTQTPRYLIKTRGQQVTLSCSPISGHRSVSWYQQTPGQGLQFLFEYFSETQRNKGNFPGRFSGRQFSNSRSEMNVSTLELGDSALYLCASSLSQSSDSPLHFGNGTRLTVT.

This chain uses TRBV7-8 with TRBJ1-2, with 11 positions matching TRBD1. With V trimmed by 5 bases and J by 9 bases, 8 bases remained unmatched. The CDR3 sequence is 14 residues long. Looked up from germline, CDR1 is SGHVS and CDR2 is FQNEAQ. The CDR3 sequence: CASSGHRDRGSYTF. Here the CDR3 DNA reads TGTGCCAGCAGCGGACACCGGGACAGGGGGAGCTACACCTTC.

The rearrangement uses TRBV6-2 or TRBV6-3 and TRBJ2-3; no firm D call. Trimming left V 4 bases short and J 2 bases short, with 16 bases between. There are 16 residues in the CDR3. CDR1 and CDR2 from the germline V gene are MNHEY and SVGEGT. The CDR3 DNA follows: TGTGCCAGCAGTTGGGAACAAGCACGAACCACAGATACGCAGTATTTT. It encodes CASSWEQARTTDTQYF.

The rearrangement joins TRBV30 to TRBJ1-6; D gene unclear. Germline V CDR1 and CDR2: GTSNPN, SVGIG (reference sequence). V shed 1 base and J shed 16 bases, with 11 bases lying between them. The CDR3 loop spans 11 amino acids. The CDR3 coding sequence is TGTGCCTGGAGTGCTGGTGGCGGACTCCACTTT. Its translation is CAWSAGGGLHF.

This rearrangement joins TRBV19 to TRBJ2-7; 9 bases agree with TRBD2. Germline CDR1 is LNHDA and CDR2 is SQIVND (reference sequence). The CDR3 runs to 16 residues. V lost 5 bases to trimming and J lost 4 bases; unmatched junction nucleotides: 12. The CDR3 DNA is TGTGCCAGTAGTCCCGACCCCGGCGGGAGGGGGTACGAGCAGTACTTC. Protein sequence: CASSPDPGGRGYEQYF.

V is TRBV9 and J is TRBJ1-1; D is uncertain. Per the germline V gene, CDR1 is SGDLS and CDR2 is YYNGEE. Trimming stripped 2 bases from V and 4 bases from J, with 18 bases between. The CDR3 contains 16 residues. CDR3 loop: CASSVGPGFTSTEAFF. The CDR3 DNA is TGTGCCAGCAGCGTCGGACCCGGGTTTACCAGCACTGAAGCTTTCTTT.

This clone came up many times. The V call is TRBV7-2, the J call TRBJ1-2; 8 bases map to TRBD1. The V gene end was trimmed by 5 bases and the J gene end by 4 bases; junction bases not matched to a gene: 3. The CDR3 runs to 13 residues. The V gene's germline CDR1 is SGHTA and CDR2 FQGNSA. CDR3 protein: CASSPTGVYGYTF. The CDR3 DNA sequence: TGTGCCAGCAGCCCGACAGGGGTCTATGGCTACACCTTC.

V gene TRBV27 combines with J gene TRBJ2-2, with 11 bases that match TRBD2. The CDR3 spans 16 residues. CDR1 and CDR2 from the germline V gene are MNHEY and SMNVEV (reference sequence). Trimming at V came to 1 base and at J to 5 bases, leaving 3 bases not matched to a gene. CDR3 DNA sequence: TGTGCCAGCAGTTTATTAGCGGGAGGGCCGACCGGGGAGCTGTTTTTT. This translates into CASSLLAGGPTGELFF.

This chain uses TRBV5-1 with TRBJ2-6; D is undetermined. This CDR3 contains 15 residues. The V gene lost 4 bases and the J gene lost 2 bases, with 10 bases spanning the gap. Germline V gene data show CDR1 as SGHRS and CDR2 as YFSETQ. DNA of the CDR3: TGCGCCAGCAGCGCCGCCTCACCTGGGGCCAACGTCCTGACTTTC. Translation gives CASSAASPGANVLTF.

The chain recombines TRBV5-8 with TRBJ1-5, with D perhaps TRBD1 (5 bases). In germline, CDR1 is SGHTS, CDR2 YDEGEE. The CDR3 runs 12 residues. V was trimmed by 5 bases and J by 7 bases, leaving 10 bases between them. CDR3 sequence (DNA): TGTGCCAGCAGATGGGGCAGGCAGCCCCAGCATTTT. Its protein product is CASRWGRQPQHF.

The CDR3 is CASSSPTRNEQFF. In DNA form, the CDR3 reads TGCGCCAGCAGCTCCCCGACCAGGAATGAGCAGTTCTTC. V is TRBV5-1 and J is TRBJ2-1; D call uncertain. V was trimmed by 3 bases and J by 7 bases, leaving 11 bases between them. Germline V gives CDR1 SGHRS, CDR2 YFSETQ. The CDR3 runs 13 residues. Full variable domain (outside the CDR3, taken from reference TRBV5-1 and TRBJ2-1): KAGVTQTPRYLIKTRGQQVTLSCSPISGHRSVSWYQQTPGQGLQFLFEYFSETQRNKGNFPGRFSGRQFSNSRSEMNVSTLELGDSALYLCASSSPTRNEQFFGPGTRLTVL.

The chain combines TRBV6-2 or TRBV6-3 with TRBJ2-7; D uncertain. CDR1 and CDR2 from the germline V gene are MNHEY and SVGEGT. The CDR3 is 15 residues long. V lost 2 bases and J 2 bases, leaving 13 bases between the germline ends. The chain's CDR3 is CASSYVSSPPYEQYF. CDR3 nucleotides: TGTGCCAGCAGTTACGTCTCCAGCCCTCCCTACGAGCAGTACTTC.

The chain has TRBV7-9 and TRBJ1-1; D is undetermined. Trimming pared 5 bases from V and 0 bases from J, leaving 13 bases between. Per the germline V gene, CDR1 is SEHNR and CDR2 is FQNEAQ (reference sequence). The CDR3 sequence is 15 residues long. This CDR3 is CASSREGPMNTEAFF. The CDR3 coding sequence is TGTGCCAGCAGCCGGGAGGGCCCCATGAACACTGAAGCTTTCTTT.

CDR3 residues: CATSRAGPGTDTQYF. CDR3 nucleotide sequence: TGTGCCACCAGCAGAGCGGGACCTGGCACAGATACGCAGTATTTT. J is TRBJ2-3 and V is TRBV15; D tentatively reads TRBD1 or TRBD2 (5 bases each). The CDR3 length is 15 residues. V lost 1 base and J 1 base, leaving 9 bases between the germline ends. CDR1 and CDR2 (germline): LNHNV, YYDKDF (reference sequence).

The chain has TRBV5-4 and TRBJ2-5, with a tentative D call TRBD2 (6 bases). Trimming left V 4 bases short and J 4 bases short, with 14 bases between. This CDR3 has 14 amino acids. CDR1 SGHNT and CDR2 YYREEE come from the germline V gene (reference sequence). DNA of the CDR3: TGTGCCAGCAGCACCGGGTTAGCGGCAGAGACCCAGTACTTC. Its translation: CASSTGLAAETQYF.

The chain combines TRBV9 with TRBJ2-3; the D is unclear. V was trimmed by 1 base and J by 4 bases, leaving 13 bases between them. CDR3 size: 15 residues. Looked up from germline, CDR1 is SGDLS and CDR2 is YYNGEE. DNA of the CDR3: TGTGCCAGCAGCGTATCCGGGTCGCTGGCAGATACGCAGTATTTT. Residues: CASSVSGSLADTQYF.

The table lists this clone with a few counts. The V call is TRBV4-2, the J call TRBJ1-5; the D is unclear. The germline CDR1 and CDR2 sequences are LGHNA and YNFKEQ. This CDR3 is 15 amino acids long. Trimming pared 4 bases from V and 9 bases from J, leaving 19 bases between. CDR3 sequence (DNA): TGTGCCAGCAGCCGCGACCCCCGGGTGTCGCCGCCCCAGCATTTT. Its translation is CASSRDPRVSPPQHF.

CDR3: CASSPPTAKNIQYF. CDR3 DNA: TGTGCCAGCAGCCCCCCAACGGCCAAAAACATTCAGTACTTC. The chain recombines TRBV11-1 with TRBJ2-4; unclear D gene. Trimming cost V 5 bases and J 1 base, with 9 bases left between them. Germline lookup yields CDR1 SGHAT and CDR2 FQDESV (reference sequence). This CDR3 is 14 amino acids long.

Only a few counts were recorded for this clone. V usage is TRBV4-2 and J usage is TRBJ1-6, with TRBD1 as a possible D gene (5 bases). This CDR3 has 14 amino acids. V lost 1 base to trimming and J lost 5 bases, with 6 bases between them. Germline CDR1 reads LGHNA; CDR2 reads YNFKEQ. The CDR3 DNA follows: TGTGCCAGCAGCCAAGGGGGCGATAATTCACCCCTCCACTTT. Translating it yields CASSQGGDNSPLHF.

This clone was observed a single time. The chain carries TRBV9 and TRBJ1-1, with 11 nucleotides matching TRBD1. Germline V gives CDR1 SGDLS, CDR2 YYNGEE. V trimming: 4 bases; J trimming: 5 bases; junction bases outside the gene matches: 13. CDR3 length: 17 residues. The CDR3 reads CASSPGQGATPGTEAFF. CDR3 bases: TGTGCCAGCAGCCCCGGACAGGGGGCCACCCCGGGAACTGAAGCTTTCTTT.

Written as DNA, the CDR3 is TGCGCCAGCACCCGACCCCTATTCGGTGAGCAGTTCTTC. It yields the protein CASTRPLFGEQFF. The V gene is TRBV10-2, the J gene TRBJ2-1; D gene uncertain. Germline V gene data show CDR1 as WSHSY and CDR2 as SAAADI. CDR3 length equals 13 residues. V lost 7 bases and J 9 bases, leaving 16 bases between the germline ends.